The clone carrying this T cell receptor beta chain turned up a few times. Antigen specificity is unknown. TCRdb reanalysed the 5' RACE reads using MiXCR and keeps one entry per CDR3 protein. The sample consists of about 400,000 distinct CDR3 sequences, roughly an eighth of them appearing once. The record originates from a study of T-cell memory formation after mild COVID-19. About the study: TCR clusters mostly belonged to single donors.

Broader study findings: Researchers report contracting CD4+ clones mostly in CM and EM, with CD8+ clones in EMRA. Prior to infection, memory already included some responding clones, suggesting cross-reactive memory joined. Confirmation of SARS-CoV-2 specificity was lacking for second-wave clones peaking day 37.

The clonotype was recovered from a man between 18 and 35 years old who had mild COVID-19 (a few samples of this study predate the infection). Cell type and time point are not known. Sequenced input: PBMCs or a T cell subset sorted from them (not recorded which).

The CDR3 sequence: CASSTLGVSTDTQYF. The CDR3, as DNA: TGTGCCAGCAGTACATTGGGGGTTAGCACAGATACGCAGTATTTT. The chain couples TRBV7-9 to TRBJ2-3, with D possibly called TRBD1 or TRBD2 (5 bases each). Germline V lookup: CDR1 SEHNR, CDR2 FQNEAQ (reference sequence). The CDR3 consists of 15 residues. V was shortened by 6 bases and J by 0 bases, with 13 bases between the two germline ends.